These T cell receptor beta chains were read from a single sample in a study of T-cell reconstitution after alpha-beta-depleted transplantation in children. TCRdb recomputed calls from the PCR reads with MiXCR, one row per CDR3 protein. The profile covers hundreds of thousands of distinct CDR3 sequences, with about 17% appearing a single time and around 41% taken by the ten largest. The sequencing used PBMCs, mostly from graft donor cells, collected 360 days after TCRalphabeta/CD19-depleted stem cell transplant. The origin of the receptors is a male patient aged 2 to 10 who had a stem cell transplant for acute lymphoblastic leukemia, so the T cells may come from the graft donor. Each CDR3 is given with its conserved first and last residue. D genes are given only for firm matches. Rows may omit the clone size; those that give it use once, few, many or a size class.

D | J | size | V | CDR3
- | TRBJ2-2 | - | TRBV27 | CASSFLSGLGQIGTGELFF
- | TRBJ1-2 | many | TRBV27 | CASRFGPRGRYTF
TRBD2 | TRBJ2-2 | - | TRBV5-1 | CASGLVAGLNTGELFF
- | TRBJ2-7 | few | TRBV11-2 | CASSLDPGGAYYEQYF
- | TRBJ2-3 | - | TRBV29-1 | CSVEGHLTDTQYF
TRBD2 | TRBJ2-3 | many | TRBV5-1 | CASSFGTSGSDTQYF
TRBD1 | TRBJ2-1 | - | TRBV6-2/TRBV6-3 | CASSFFRDRFLF
- | TRBJ2-5 | few | TRBV4-1 | CASSQAYSGRGETQYF
- | TRBJ2-4 | - | TRBV9 | CASSVGRTSGDIQYF
- | TRBJ1-2 | - | TRBV28 | CASTPLHNYGYTF
- | TRBJ2-5 | - | TRBV6-5 | CASSYSRGIQETQYF
TRBD2 | TRBJ2-7 | - | TRBV5-1 | CASSLTSGLSYEQYF
- | TRBJ2-1 | few | TRBV10-2 | CAAAAAAYNEQFF
- | TRBJ2-7 | few | TRBV7-8 | CASSSSRFRAYEQYF
- | TRBJ2-7 | - | TRBV7-2 | CASSLVGITQYF
- | TRBJ2-1 | few | TRBV7-9 | CASSSFRDWAGEQFF
- | TRBJ2-1 | few | TRBV4-1 | CASSPLAHNEQFF
TRBD1 | TRBJ2-5 | few | TRBV20-1 | CSANPGQGQPTQYF
- | TRBJ1-1 | - | TRBV7-2 | CASSLGRLAEAFF
TRBD2 | TRBJ2-3 | - | TRBV28 | CASSFPLLAGESDTQYF
TRBD1 | TRBJ1-5 | - | TRBV20-1 | CSAPRLGGGGQPQHF
- | TRBJ2-1 | - | TRBV20-1 | CSASAGLRDNEQFF
- | TRBJ2-5 | - | TRBV12-3/TRBV12-4 | CASSPLRVRYQETQYF
TRBD2 | TRBJ2-7 | - | TRBV20-1 | CSFARTSGFYEQYF
- | TRBJ2-5 | - | TRBV4-1 | CASSRKGGQLKETQYF
- | TRBJ2-7 | many | TRBV6-5 | CASSYSFPTSNYEQYF
TRBD1 | TRBJ2-4 | few | TRBV5-1 | CASSGATGLDVAAKNIQYF
- | TRBJ1-5 | - | TRBV7-2 | CASSLGPTQPQHF
- | TRBJ2-3 | few | TRBV6-5 | CASSYSSRGAHTDTQYF
TRBD1 | TRBJ2-7 | few | TRBV2 | CASSYLGQGSYEQYF
- | TRBJ2-4 | - | TRBV12-3/TRBV12-4 | CASSFYRLNIQYF
- | TRBJ2-4 | many | TRBV12-3/TRBV12-4 | CASSLVPLGGRKDIQYF
- | TRBJ2-7 | - | TRBV7-2 | CASSLEGAGGYEQYF
TRBD2 | TRBJ2-7 | - | TRBV4-3 | CASSQDAPTGTSVSYEQYF
TRBD2 | TRBJ2-5 | - | TRBV10-3 | CAISGGSREETQYF
TRBD2 | TRBJ2-1 | few | TRBV11-1 | CASSSLSSGLYNEQFF
TRBD2 | TRBJ2-1 | - | TRBV12-3/TRBV12-4 | CASSSRGLGYNEQFF
TRBD1 | TRBJ1-4 | few | TRBV2 | CASSAGQGVIRLFF
- | TRBJ2-2 | many | TRBV7-8 | CASSVTTGELFF
- | TRBJ2-2 | few | TRBV20-1 | CPGSARAPNTGELFF
- | TRBJ2-3 | once | TRBV7-2 | CASSSVLPDTQYF
- | TRBJ2-7 | - | TRBV30 | CACEDRVTYEQYF
- | TRBJ1-1 | few | TRBV12-3/TRBV12-4 | CASSLGRQTTEAFF
TRBD2 | TRBJ2-7 | - | TRBV7-2 | CASSTLGTRRQSYEQYF
TRBD1 | TRBJ1-4 | few | TRBV9 | CASSADGTGGNEKLFF
- | TRBJ2-7 | many | TRBV9 | CASWPAGVDEQYF
TRBD2 | TRBJ2-1 | few | TRBV28 | CASWHGTSGPSYNEQFF
- | TRBJ2-6 | - | TRBV11-2 | CASSRPDFGSGANVLTF
- | TRBJ2-1 | - | TRBV7-9 | CASSLETTPLRNEQFF
- | TRBJ1-4 | few | TRBV6-5 | CASSYGVTAGEKLFF